Listed below are T cell receptor beta chains from one sample, sequenced in a study of blood T cells in healthy people across ages. TCRdb re-called the 5' RACE reads with MiXCR, one entry per CDR3 protein. The sample records about 1.8 million distinct CDR3 sequences, around 50% being singletons. Specimen: blood. These receptors were obtained from a woman in her thirties or forties in good health. Both conserved end residues are part of each CDR3. A D gene is named only where the DNA matches it firmly. Some rows have no size entry. The others give once, few or many, or a class for an expanded clone.

>NA|TRBV11-2|17|TRBD2|TRBJ2-5
CASSLEGLAGGMETQYF
TGTGCCAGCAGCTTAGAGGGTCTAGCGGGGGGGATGGAGACCCAGTACTTC
>NA|TRBV6-2/TRBV6-3|16|TRBD2|TRBJ2-5
CASEGLAGEYQETQYF
TGTGCCAGCGAGGGACTAGCGGGGGAGTACCAAGAGACCCAGTACTTC
>NA|TRBV5-1|13|TRBD1|TRBJ2-7
CASTRTGAGAQYF
TGCGCCAGCACCAGAACAGGGGCCGGGGCCCAGTACTTC
>few|TRBV6-2/TRBV6-3|13|TRBD2|TRBJ2-7
CASSYPGLAFQYF
TGTGCCAGCAGTTACCCGGGACTAGCTTTTCAGTACTTC
>few|TRBV7-2|17|TRBD1|TRBJ1-6
CASSLVVLTGRNSPLHF
TGTGCCAGCAGCTTGGTTGTCCTGACAGGGCGGAATTCACCCCTCCACTTT
>NA|TRBV4-1|15|NA|TRBJ1-1
CASSQVGGGDTEAFF
TGCGCCAGCAGCCAAGTCGGGGGGGGCGACACTGAAGCTTTCTTT
>NA|TRBV12-3/TRBV12-4|17|NA|TRBJ2-1
CASSPGDGAFSYNEQFF
TGTGCCAGCAGTCCGGGAGACGGGGCTTTCTCCTACAATGAGCAGTTCTTC
>NA|TRBV20-1|12|NA|TRBJ2-7
CSARGKLYEQYF
TGCAGTGCTAGAGGGAAGCTCTACGAGCAGTACTTC
>NA|TRBV10-3|17|NA|TRBJ2-1
CAISESGLGATYNEQFF
TGTGCCATCAGTGAGTCGGGGCTTGGCGCCACCTACAATGAGCAGTTCTTC
>NA|TRBV2|13|NA|TRBJ2-3
CASIRPSTDTQYF
TGTGCCAGCATAAGGCCTAGCACAGATACGCAGTATTTT
>few|TRBV28|16|NA|TRBJ2-1
CASRKHSGARYNEQFF
TGTGCCAGCAGGAAACACTCGGGGGCTCGATACAATGAGCAGTTCTTC
>NA|TRBV7-2|16|NA|TRBJ1-6
CASSLGEGLANSPLNF
TGTGCCAGCAGCTTAGGGGAAGGGCTAGCGAATTCACCCCTCAACTTT
>NA|TRBV13|13|NA|TRBJ2-5
CASSTSFQETQYF
TGTGCCAGCAGCACCTCCTTCCAAGAGACCCAGTACTTC
>NA|TRBV4-1|12|TRBD1|TRBJ1-1
CASSQMTGEAFF
TGCGCCAGCAGCCAAATGACAGGGGAAGCTTTCTTT
>NA|TRBV19|16|TRBD1|TRBJ2-3
CASSMITGASTDTQYF
TGTGCCAGTAGTATGATCACAGGGGCCAGCACAGATACGCAGTATTTT
>NA|TRBV5-5|16|NA|TRBJ2-4
CASSSPGALAKNIQYF
TGTGCCAGCAGCTCTCCAGGGGCTTTAGCCAAAAACATTCAGTACTTC
>NA|TRBV13|18|TRBD1|TRBJ2-1
CASSRMKDRGLSYNEQFF
TGTGCCAGCAGTCGAATGAAAGACAGGGGGTTGTCCTACAATGAGCAGTTCTTC
>NA|TRBV24-1|16|NA|TRBJ2-2
CATSDPAGRLTGELFF
TGTGCCACCAGTGACCCGGCTGGACGGCTCACCGGGGAGCTGTTTTTT
>NA|TRBV3-1|14|TRBD1|TRBJ2-5
CASSTRDRVETQYF
TGTGCCAGCAGCACCCGGGACAGGGTAGAGACCCAGTACTTC
>NA|TRBV5-1|17|NA|TRBJ2-5
CASSSLRGEASKETQYF
TGCGCCAGCAGCTCCCTCCGCGGGGAGGCGAGCAAAGAGACCCAGTACTTC
>NA|TRBV5-1|15|TRBD2|TRBJ2-1
CASSWAGGPSDEQFF
TGCGCCAGCAGCTGGGCGGGGGGGCCGTCCGATGAGCAGTTCTTC
>few|TRBV10-2|18|TRBD2|TRBJ2-5
CASSEPLTGGLAVETQYF
TGCGCCAGCAGTGAGCCCCTCACGGGGGGACTAGCGGTTGAGACCCAGTACTTC
>NA|TRBV27|12|NA|TRBJ1-4
CASSPPGEKLFF
TGTGCCAGCAGTCCCCCGGGGGAAAAGCTGTTTTTT
>NA|TRBV20-1|16|TRBD1|TRBJ1-1
CSASSGQGLMNTEAFF
TGCAGTGCTAGCTCCGGACAGGGCCTTATGAACACTGAAGCTTTCTTT
>few|TRBV9|15|NA|TRBJ2-5
CASSVAGGGWETQYF
TGTGCCAGCAGCGTGGCTGGGGGCGGTTGGGAGACCCAGTACTTC
>NA|TRBV20-1|17|TRBD2|TRBJ2-3
CSASPLLAGSSTDTQYF
TGCAGTGCTAGTCCGCTGCTAGCGGGTTCTAGCACAGATACGCAGTATTTT
>few|TRBV4-3|16|NA|TRBJ2-1
CASSQAGLGDLKQQFF
TGCGCCAGCAGCCAAGCGGGGTTGGGGGACTTGAAACAGCAGTTCTTC
>few|TRBV25-1|15|NA|TRBJ2-7
CASSDPQGGVHEQYF
TGTGCCAGCAGTGACCCCCAGGGGGGGGTCCACGAGCAGTACTTC
>NA|TRBV6-2/TRBV6-3|13|NA|TRBJ1-1
CASSRQGYTEAFF
TGTGCCAGCAGTCGCCAGGGTTACACTGAAGCTTTCTTT
>NA|TRBV4-2|16|NA|TRBJ1-5
CASSLGDGDYNQPQHF
TGTGCCAGCAGCCTAGGAGACGGGGACTACAATCAGCCCCAGCATTTT
>NA|TRBV6-6|15|NA|TRBJ2-3
CASSYASRGTDTQYF
TGTGCCAGCAGTTACGCGTCGAGGGGCACAGATACGCAGTATTTT
>NA|TRBV14|13|NA|TRBJ1-2
CASSQVRSYGYTF
TGTGCCAGCAGCCAAGTAAGGTCGTACGGCTACACCTTC
>NA|TRBV5-1|16|TRBD2|TRBJ2-3
CASSGNGLAGTDTQYF
TGCGCCAGCAGCGGGAACGGACTAGCGGGTACAGATACGCAGTATTTT
>NA|TRBV28|14|TRBD2|TRBJ2-1
CASSPPGLTNEQFF
TGTGCCAGCAGCCCCCCGGGACTAACCAATGAGCAGTTCTTC
>few|TRBV6-1|16|NA|TRBJ2-1
CASSGAQYSSYNEQFF
TGTGCCAGCAGTGGAGCCCAGTATAGCTCCTACAATGAGCAGTTCTTC
>NA|TRBV5-1|14|NA|TRBJ1-2
CASSREGPYYGYTF
TGCGCCAGCAGCCGGGAGGGACCCTACTATGGCTACACCTTC
>NA|TRBV20-1|14|NA|TRBJ2-1
CSARDQAVLGEQFF
TGCAGTGCTAGAGACCAAGCAGTACTGGGTGAGCAGTTCTTC
>once|TRBV20-1|15|NA|TRBJ2-3
CSARDLRISTDTQYF
TGCAGTGCTAGAGATCTTAGGATTAGCACAGATACGCAGTATTTT
>few|TRBV28|14|NA|TRBJ2-7
CASGGSGGYNEQYF
TGTGCCTCAGGGGGGAGCGGGGGTTACAATGAGCAGTACTTC
>NA|TRBV19|15|NA|TRBJ2-3
CASSMREGSTDTQYF
TGTGCCAGTAGTATGAGAGAGGGTTCGACAGATACGCAGTATTTT
>NA|TRBV4-1|16|NA|TRBJ1-5
CASSQASGRGGQPQHF
TGCGCCAGCAGCCAAGCTTCAGGCAGGGGCGGGCAGCCCCAGCATTTT
>few|TRBV7-9|14|NA|TRBJ1-6
CASSLEIGNSPLHF
TGTGCCAGCAGCTTAGAAATAGGGAATTCACCCCTCCACTTT
>NA|TRBV20-1|13|TRBD1|TRBJ1-2
CSARDSIRHGYTF
TGCAGTGCTCGGGACAGTATTAGGCATGGCTACACCTTC
>once|TRBV27|14|TRBD2|TRBJ2-7
CASIAGGSSYEQYF
TGTGCCAGCATAGCGGGGGGTAGCTCCTACGAGCAGTACTTC
>NA|TRBV6-6|16|NA|TRBJ1-6
CASMISRVSYNSPLHF
TGTGCCAGCATGATCAGCAGGGTTTCATATAATTCACCCCTCCACTTT
>NA|TRBV19|13|TRBD1|TRBJ1-1
CASRQGGSIEAFF
TGTGCCAGTAGGCAAGGGGGCTCCATTGAAGCTTTCTTT
>once|TRBV24-1|16|NA|TRBJ2-3
CATGTLAAGARDTQYF
TGTGCCACCGGGACCCTAGCGGCGGGGGCGAGAGATACGCAGTATTTT
>once|TRBV4-1|18|TRBD2|TRBJ2-5
CASSPASGVPLGEETQYF
TGCGCCAGCAGCCCAGCTAGCGGGGTGCCCCTGGGGGAAGAGACCCAGTACTTC
>few|TRBV7-6|15|TRBD1|TRBJ2-7
CASGVMGQGSNEQYF
TGTGCCAGCGGTGTGATGGGACAGGGTTCCAACGAGCAGTACTTC